This T cell receptor (beta chain) was documented in a study of cytomegalovirus exposure and HLA in healthy donors. For this clone: Its antigen is as yet unknown.

In germline, CDR1 is MDHEN, CDR2 SYDVKM. This CDR3 region has 17 residues. Trimming cost V 3 bases and J 2 bases; bases outside gene matches: 9. Researchers ran the PCR with 60 Vbeta and 13 Jbeta primers. Profiling relied on immunoSEQ multiplex PCR, and the TCRdb table lists in-frame clones only, not all of them. The sample lists about 100,000 clones, approximately 85% seen once, with less than 5% in the top ten. Study-level points and caveats: Rare TCR sequences predominated, though certain public TCRs were found in many donors.

The TCR originated in a man aged 25 to 45 in good health and CMV-seronegative. The chain combines TRBV28 with TRBJ2-4; 8 nucleotides agree with TRBD2. Sequenced input: PBMCs. The CDR3, as DNA: TGTGCCAGCAGTTTGCCCCCGGGGGGGATCCCCAAAAACATTCAGTACTTC. Translating it yields CASSLPPGGIPKNIQYF.